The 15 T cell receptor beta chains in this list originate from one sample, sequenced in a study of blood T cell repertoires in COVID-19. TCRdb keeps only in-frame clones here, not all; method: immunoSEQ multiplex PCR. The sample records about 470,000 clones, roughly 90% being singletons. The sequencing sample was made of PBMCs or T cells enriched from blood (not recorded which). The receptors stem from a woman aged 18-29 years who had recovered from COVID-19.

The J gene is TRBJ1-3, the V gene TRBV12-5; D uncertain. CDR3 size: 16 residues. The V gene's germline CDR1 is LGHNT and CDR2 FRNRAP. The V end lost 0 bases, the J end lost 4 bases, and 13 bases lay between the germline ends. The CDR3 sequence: CASGLVNRSQGNTIYF. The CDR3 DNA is TGTGCTAGTGGTTTGGTAAATCGGAGCCAGGGAAACACCATATATTTT.

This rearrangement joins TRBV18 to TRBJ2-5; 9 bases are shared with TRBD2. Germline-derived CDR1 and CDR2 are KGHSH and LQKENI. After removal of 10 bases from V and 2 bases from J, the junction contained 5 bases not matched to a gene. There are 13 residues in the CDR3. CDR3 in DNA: TGTGCCACCCAGCGGGGGGTTCAAGAGACCCAGTACTTC. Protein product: CATQRGVQETQYF.

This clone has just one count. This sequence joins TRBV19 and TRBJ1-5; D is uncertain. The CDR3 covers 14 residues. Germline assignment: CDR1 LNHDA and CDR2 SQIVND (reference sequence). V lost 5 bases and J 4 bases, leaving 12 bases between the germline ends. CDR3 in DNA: TGTGCCAGTAGTTCGATCGGGAGTAATCAGCCCCAGCATTTT. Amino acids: CASSSIGSNQPQHF.

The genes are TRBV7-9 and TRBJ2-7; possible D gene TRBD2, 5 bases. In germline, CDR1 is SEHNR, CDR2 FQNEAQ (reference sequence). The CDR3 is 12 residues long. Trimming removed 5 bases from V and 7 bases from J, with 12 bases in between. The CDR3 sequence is CASSQEDREQYF. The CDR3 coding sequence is TGTGCCAGCAGCCAGGAGGACCGGGAGCAGTACTTC.

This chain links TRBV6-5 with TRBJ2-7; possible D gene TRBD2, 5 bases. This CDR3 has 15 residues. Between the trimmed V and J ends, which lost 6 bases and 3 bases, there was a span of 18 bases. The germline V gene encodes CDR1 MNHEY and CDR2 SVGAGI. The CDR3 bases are TGTGCCAGCAGCCGTACCGCCGGGGTAGACTACGAGCAGTACTTC. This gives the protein CASSRTAGVDYEQYF.

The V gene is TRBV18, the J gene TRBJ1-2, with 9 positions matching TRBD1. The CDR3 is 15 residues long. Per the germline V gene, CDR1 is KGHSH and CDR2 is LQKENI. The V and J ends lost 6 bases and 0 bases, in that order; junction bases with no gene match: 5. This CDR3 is CASSRTGAANYGYTF. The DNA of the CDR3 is TGTGCCAGCTCTCGGACAGGGGCCGCTAACTATGGCTACACCTTC. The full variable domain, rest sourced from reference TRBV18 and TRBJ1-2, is NAGVMQNPRHLVRRRGQEARLRCSPMKGHSHVYWYRQLPEEGLKFMVYLQKENIIDESGMPKERFSAEFPKEGPSILRIQQVVRGDSAAYFCASSRTGAANYGYTFGSGTRLTVV.

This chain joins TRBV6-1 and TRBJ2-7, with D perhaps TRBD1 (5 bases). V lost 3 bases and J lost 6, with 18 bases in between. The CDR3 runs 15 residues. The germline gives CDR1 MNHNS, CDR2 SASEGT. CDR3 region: CASSEAQGGLSEQYF. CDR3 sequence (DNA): TGTGCCAGCAGTGAGGCGCAGGGTGGATTGTCCGAGCAGTACTTC.

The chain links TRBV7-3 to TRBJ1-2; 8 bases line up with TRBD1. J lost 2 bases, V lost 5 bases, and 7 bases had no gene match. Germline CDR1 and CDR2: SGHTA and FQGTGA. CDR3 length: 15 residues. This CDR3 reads CASSPGTGSNYGYTF. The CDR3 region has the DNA TGTGCCAGCAGCCCCGGGACAGGTTCCAACTATGGCTACACCTTC.

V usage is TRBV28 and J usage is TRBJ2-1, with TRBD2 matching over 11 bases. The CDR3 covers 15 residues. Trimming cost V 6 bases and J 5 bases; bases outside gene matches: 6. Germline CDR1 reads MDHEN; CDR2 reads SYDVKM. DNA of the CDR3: TGTGCCAGCAGCCCGACTAGCGGGGTTAACAATGAGCAGTTCTTC. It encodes CASSPTSGVNNEQFF.

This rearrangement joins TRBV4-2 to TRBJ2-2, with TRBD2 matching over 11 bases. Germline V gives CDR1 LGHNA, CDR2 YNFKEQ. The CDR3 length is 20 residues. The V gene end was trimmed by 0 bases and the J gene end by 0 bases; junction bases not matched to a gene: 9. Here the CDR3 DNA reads TGTGCCAGCAGCCAAGATCTCCTAGCGGGGGGCCTTTCGAACACCGGGGAGCTGTTTTTT. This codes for CASSQDLLAGGLSNTGELFF.

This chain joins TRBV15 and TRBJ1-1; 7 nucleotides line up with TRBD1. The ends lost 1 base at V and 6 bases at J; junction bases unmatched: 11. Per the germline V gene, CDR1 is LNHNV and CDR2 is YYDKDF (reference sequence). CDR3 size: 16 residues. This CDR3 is CATSRGGEGASAEAFF. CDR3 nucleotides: TGTGCCACCAGCAGAGGAGGCGAGGGGGCTTCAGCTGAAGCTTTCTTT.

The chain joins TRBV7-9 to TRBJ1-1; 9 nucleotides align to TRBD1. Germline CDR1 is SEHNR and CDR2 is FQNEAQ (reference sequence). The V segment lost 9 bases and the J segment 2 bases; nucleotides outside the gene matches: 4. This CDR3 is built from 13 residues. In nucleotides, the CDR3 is TGTGCCAGTTCGGGACAGGGCAACACTGAAGCTTTCTTT. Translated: CASSGQGNTEAFF.

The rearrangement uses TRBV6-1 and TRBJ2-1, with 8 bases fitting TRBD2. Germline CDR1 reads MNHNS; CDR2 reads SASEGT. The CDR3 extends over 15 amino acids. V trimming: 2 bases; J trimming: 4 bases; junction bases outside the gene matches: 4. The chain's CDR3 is CASSEIAGGYNEQFF. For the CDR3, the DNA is TGTGCCAGCAGTGAAATCGCGGGGGGATACAATGAGCAGTTCTTC.

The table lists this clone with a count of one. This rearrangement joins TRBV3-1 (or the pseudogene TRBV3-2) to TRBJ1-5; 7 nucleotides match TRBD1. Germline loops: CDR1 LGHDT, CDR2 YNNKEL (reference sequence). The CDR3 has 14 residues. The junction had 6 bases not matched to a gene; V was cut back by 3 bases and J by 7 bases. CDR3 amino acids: CASSQTGSGQPQHF. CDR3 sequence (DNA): TGTGCCAGCAGCCAGACAGGGTCCGGACAGCCCCAGCATTTT.

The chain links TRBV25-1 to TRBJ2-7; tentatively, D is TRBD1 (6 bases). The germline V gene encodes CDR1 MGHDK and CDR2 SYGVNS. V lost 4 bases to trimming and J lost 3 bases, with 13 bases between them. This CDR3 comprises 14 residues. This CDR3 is CASSGSTGVYEQYF. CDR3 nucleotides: TGTGCCAGCAGTGGCTCGACAGGAGTCTACGAGCAGTACTTC.